A selection of T cell receptor beta chains follows, all from one sample in a study of response to subunit inactivated influenza vaccine. One entry per CDR3 protein results from TCRdb running MiXCR on the RT-PCR reads. The table lists roughly 540,000 distinct CDR3 sequences, around 25% of them singletons. The data also belong to a second study, concerning T cells expressing NK-cell markers.

The sample in question was CD4+ T cells sorted from PBMCs, obtained roughly 13 days after vaccination. The receptor source for this set is a man aged 45-65 years who received an inactivated influenza vaccine. Both conserved end residues are part of each CDR3. Fields, in order: clone size, D gene, V gene, J gene, CDR3 DNA, CDR3 protein. A D gene is named only where the DNA matches it firmly. The size of a clone is reported for some rows only, either as once, few or many, or as a class for expanded clones.

clone_size: many
d_call: -
v_call: TRBV6-5
j_call: TRBJ1-3
cdr3_nt: TGTGCCAGCAGTTACTCTCCGGTCGGGGGGGCTGGTGGAAACACCATATATTTT
cdr3_aa: CASSYSPVGGAGGNTIYF

clone_size: -
d_call: -
v_call: TRBV3-1
j_call: TRBJ1-1
cdr3_nt: TGTGCCAGCAGCCAAGATAGGGGTCCTAGGAGCACTGAAGCTTTCTTT
cdr3_aa: CASSQDRGPRSTEAFF

clone_size: -
d_call: TRBD2
v_call: TRBV4-3
j_call: TRBJ2-7
cdr3_nt: TGCGCCAGCAGCCAGGGACTAGCGGGCGAGCAGTACTTC
cdr3_aa: CASSQGLAGEQYF

clone_size: many
d_call: -
v_call: TRBV29-1
j_call: TRBJ2-1
cdr3_nt: TGCAGCGTTGGGCTTTCCGGGCCCCTAAAGCAGTTCTTC
cdr3_aa: CSVGLSGPLKQFF

clone_size: -
d_call: TRBD2
v_call: TRBV20-1
j_call: TRBJ2-1
cdr3_nt: TGCAGTGCCCAAAGCGGGGGGACCCTAGATGAGCAGTTCTTC
cdr3_aa: CSAQSGGTLDEQFF

clone_size: -
d_call: -
v_call: TRBV5-1
j_call: TRBJ1-5
cdr3_nt: TGCGCCAGCAGCTTGACAGGCCTTCCTCATCAGCCCCAGCATTTT
cdr3_aa: CASSLTGLPHQPQHF

clone_size: -
d_call: -
v_call: TRBV6-1
j_call: TRBJ2-7
cdr3_nt: TGTGCCAGCAGTGAAACGGAGTACGAGCAGTACTTC
cdr3_aa: CASSETEYEQYF

clone_size: few
d_call: -
v_call: TRBV5-1
j_call: TRBJ2-3
cdr3_nt: TGCGCCAGCAGCCCCCGGGCCCCCACAGATACGCAGTATTTT
cdr3_aa: CASSPRAPTDTQYF

clone_size: medium-sized
d_call: TRBD2
v_call: TRBV12-3/TRBV12-4
j_call: TRBJ2-7
cdr3_nt: TGTGCCAGCAGCTCGGGACTAGCGGGTTACGACTTC
cdr3_aa: CASSSGLAGYDF

clone_size: -
d_call: -
v_call: TRBV7-9
j_call: TRBJ2-3
cdr3_nt: TGTGCCAGCAATCTGGACTTCACAGATACGCAGTATTTT
cdr3_aa: CASNLDFTDTQYF

clone_size: -
d_call: -
v_call: TRBV4-2
j_call: TRBJ2-7
cdr3_nt: TGTGCCAGCAGCGAACCGGGACTTGGGCACGGCGAGCAGTACTTC
cdr3_aa: CASSEPGLGHGEQYF

clone_size: few
d_call: TRBD2
v_call: TRBV7-2
j_call: TRBJ2-7
cdr3_nt: TGTGCCAGCAACCTCGGGGGGGACGAGCAGTACTTC
cdr3_aa: CASNLGGDEQYF

clone_size: -
d_call: -
v_call: TRBV6-2/TRBV6-3
j_call: TRBJ2-5
cdr3_nt: TGTGCCAGCAGTTACCCCAGCGGAGGGGGGGAGACCCAGTACTTC
cdr3_aa: CASSYPSGGGETQYF

clone_size: -
d_call: -
v_call: TRBV9
j_call: TRBJ1-4
cdr3_nt: TGTGCCAGCAGTGGGGGTCCTAATGAAAAACTGTTTTTT
cdr3_aa: CASSGGPNEKLFF

clone_size: -
d_call: -
v_call: TRBV24-1
j_call: TRBJ2-3
cdr3_nt: TGTGCCACCAGTGCCGGGACCACCTTCACAGATACGCAGTATTTT
cdr3_aa: CATSAGTTFTDTQYF

clone_size: many
d_call: -
v_call: TRBV5-1
j_call: TRBJ2-7
cdr3_nt: TGCGCCAGCAGCTTGGTACCGGGGGCTGGCTACGAGCAGTACTTC
cdr3_aa: CASSLVPGAGYEQYF

clone_size: -
d_call: -
v_call: TRBV7-2
j_call: TRBJ2-7
cdr3_nt: TGTGCCAGCAGCTTAGGAACAGGGATCTTCGAGCAGTACTTC
cdr3_aa: CASSLGTGIFEQYF

clone_size: once
d_call: -
v_call: TRBV6-5
j_call: TRBJ1-4
cdr3_nt: TGTGCCAGCAGTTACTCGATGTGGGCTACTAATGAAAAACTGTTTTTT
cdr3_aa: CASSYSMWATNEKLFF

clone_size: many
d_call: -
v_call: TRBV20-1
j_call: TRBJ2-4
cdr3_nt: TGCAGTGCTGATCGATGGCCTAAAAACATTCAGTACTTC
cdr3_aa: CSADRWPKNIQYF